Below, 5 T cell receptor beta chains from the same sample are listed, as sequenced in a study of OX40 agonist ivuxolimab in advanced cancers. Clones were read by immunoSEQ multiplex PCR, and TCRdb kept only the in-frame ones, dropping some. This sample has more than 65,000 clones, with about 86% found just once. Sequencing used CD4+ or CD8+ T cells sorted from blood, obtained in a trial of the OX40 agonist ivuxolimab. The receptors originated from an adult with an advanced solid tumor such as melanoma, head and neck, liver or kidney cancer.

CDR3 coding DNA: TGTGCCAGCAGCCTGAGCACAGATACGCAGTATTTT. Translation: CASSLSTDTQYF. The chain carries TRBV9 and TRBJ2-3; D is uncertain. Deletions cut 4 bases from V and 0 bases from J, with 3 bases between. CDR1 is SGDLS and CDR2 is YYNGEE in the germline V gene. This CDR3 is 12 amino acids long.

This chain links TRBV9 with TRBJ2-5; 11 nucleotides agree with TRBD1. The CDR3 covers 15 residues. V lost 3 bases, J lost 5 bases, and 6 bases stayed unmatched. Germline lookup yields CDR1 SGDLS and CDR2 YYNGEE. CDR3 loop: CASSGGQGGLETQYF. CDR3 bases: TGTGCCAGCAGCGGGGGACAGGGGGGTTTGGAGACCCAGTACTTC.

The chain combines TRBV7-9 with TRBJ2-1; 9 bases are a match to TRBD1. CDR1 and CDR2 (germline): SEHNR, FQNEAQ (reference sequence). The CDR3 runs 15 residues. Trimming removed 7 bases from V and 2 bases from J; junction bases left unmatched: 6. The CDR3 DNA is TGTGCCAGCATGGTGGGGACAGGGACCTACAATGAGCAGTTCTTC. Amino acids: CASMVGTGTYNEQFF.

A few counts support this clone. V usage is TRBV18 and J usage is TRBJ1-2; D is undetermined. The germline V gene encodes CDR1 KGHSH and CDR2 LQKENI. V lost 4 bases, J lost 6 bases, and 6 bases lay in between. This CDR3 is built from 11 residues. CDR3 DNA: TGTGCCAGCTCACAAAAACATGGCTACACCTTC. Its translation is CASSQKHGYTF.

CDR3 residues: CASSLNEMGHLNTEAFF. The CDR3 DNA follows: TGTGCCAGCAGCCTCAACGAAATGGGACACCTGAACACTGAAGCTTTCTTT. The chain is built from TRBV9 and TRBJ1-1, with D tentatively TRBD1 (6 bases). CDR1 is SGDLS, CDR2 YYNGEE, per germline. The CDR3 contains 17 residues. Trimming pared 4 bases from V and 0 bases from J, leaving 19 bases between.